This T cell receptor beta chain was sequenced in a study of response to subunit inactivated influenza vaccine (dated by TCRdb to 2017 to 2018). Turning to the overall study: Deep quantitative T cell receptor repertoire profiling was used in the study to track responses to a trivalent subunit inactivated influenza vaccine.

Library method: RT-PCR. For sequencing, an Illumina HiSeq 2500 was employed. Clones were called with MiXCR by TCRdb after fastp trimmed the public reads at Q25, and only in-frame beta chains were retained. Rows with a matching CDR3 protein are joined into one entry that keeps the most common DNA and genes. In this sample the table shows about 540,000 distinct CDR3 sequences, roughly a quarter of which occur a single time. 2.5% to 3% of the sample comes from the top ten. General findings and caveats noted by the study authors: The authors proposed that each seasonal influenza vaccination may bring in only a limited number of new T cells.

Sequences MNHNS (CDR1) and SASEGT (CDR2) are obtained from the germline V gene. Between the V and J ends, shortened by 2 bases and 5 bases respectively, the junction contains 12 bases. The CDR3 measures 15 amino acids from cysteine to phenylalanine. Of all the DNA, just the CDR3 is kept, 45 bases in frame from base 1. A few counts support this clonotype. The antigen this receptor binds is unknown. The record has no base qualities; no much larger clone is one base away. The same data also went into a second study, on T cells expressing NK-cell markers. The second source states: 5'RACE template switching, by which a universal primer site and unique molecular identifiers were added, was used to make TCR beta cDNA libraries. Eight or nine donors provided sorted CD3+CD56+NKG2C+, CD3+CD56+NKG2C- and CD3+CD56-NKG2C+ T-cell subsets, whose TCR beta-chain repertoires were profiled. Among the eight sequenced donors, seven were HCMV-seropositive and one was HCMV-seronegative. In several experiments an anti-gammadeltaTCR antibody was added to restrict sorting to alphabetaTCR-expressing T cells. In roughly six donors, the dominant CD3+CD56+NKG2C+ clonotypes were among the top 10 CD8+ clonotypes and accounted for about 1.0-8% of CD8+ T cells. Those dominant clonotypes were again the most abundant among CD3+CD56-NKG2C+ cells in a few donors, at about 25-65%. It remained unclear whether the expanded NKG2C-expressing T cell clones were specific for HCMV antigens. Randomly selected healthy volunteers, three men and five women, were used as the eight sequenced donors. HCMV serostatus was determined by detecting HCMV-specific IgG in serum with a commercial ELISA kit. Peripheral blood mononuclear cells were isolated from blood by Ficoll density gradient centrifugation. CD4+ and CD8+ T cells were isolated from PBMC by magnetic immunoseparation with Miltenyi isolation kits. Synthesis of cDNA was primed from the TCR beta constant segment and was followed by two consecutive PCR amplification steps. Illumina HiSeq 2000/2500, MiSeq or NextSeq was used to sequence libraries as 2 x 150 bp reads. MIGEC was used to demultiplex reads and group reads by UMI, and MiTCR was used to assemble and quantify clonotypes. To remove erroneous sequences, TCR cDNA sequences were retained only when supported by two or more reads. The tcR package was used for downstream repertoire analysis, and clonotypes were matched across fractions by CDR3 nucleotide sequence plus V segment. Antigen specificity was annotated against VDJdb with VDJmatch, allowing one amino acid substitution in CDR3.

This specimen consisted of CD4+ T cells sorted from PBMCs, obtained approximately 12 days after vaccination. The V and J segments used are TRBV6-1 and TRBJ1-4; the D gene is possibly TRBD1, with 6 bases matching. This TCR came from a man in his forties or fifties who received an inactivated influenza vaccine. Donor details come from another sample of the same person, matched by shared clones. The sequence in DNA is TGTGCCAGCAGTGAATTAGACAGGTCAAATGAAAAACTGTTTTTT. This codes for CASSELDRSNEKLFF.